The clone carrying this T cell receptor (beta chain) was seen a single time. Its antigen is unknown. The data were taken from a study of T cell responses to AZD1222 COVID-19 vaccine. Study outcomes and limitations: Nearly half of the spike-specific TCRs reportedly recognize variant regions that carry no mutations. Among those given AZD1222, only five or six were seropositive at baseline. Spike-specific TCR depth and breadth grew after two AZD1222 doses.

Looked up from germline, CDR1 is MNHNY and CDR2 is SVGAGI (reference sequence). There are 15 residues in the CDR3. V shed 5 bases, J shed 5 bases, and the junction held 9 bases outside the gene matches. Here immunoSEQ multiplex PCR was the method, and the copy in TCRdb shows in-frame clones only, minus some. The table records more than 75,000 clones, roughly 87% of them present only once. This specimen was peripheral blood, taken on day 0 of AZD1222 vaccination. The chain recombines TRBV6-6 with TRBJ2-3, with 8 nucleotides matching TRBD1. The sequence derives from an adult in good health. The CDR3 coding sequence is TGTGCCAGCAGTCGCACAGGGGGGAAAGGAGATACGCAGTATTTT. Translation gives CASSRTGGKGDTQYF.